This TCR beta chain was observed in a study of low-dose radiotherapy and immunotherapy resistance in tumors. Priming of first-strand cDNA relied on TRAV- and TRBV-specific primers (covering alpha and beta chains). Using a constant-region primer together with a V-primer adapter, TCRs were subjected to approximately 20 PCR cycles of amplification. TCRdb ran MiXCR on the reads and lists one entry per CDR3 protein. Of about 100,000 distinct CDR3 sequences listed, roughly 20% are singletons. The V and J ends lost 5 bases and 8 bases respectively, with 23 bases between them. The CDR3 runs 16 residues. Sample time point: after trial treatment. The treatment is: LDRT plus nivolumab, ipilimumab, low-dose cyclophosphamide and aspirin (RACIN trial).

The V and J genes are TRBV12-3 or TRBV12-4 and TRBJ2-3; perhaps D is TRBD1 or TRBD2 (5 bases each). Here the sequenced sample was PBMCs, taken after low-dose radiotherapy plus immunotherapy. This sequence was found in a male donor with prostate cancer. CDR3 protein: CASSPGTPFVGGTQYF. CDR3 in DNA: TGTGCCAGCAGTCCAGGGACCCCATTTGTAGGTGGTACGCAGTATTTT.